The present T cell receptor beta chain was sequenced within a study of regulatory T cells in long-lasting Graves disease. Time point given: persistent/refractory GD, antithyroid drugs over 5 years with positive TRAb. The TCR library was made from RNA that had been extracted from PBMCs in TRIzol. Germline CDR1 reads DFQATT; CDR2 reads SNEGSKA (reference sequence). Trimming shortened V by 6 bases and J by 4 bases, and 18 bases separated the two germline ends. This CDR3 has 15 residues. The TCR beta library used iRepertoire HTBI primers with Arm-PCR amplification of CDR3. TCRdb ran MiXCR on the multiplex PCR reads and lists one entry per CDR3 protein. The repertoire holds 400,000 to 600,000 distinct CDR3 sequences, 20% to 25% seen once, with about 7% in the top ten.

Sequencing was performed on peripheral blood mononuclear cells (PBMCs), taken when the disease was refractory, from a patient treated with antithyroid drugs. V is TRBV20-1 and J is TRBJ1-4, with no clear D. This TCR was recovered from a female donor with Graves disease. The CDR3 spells CSAPMSPMSNEKLFF. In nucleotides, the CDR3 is TGCAGTGCACCCATGAGCCCGATGAGTAATGAAAAACTGTTTTTT.